Listed below are T cell receptor beta chains from one sample, sequenced in a study of shared clonotypes between healthy human individuals. Assay: immunoSEQ multiplex PCR; the TCRdb copy retains only in-frame clones and omits some. The sample lists under 2.5 million clones, about 90% occurring once. Sequenced sample: naive CD4+ T cells from PBMCs. These receptors were taken from a man younger than 35 in good health. Some clones in this sample may be carry-over from other donors' samples. Both conserved end residues are part of each CDR3. The D gene is left open where the match is weak.

CDR3 DNA: TGTGCCAGCAGCCTCGGGGCTGCTGGAAACACCATATATTTT; CDR3 protein: CASSLGAAGNTIYF; D gene: NA; J gene: TRBJ1-3; V gene: TRBV9
CDR3 DNA: TGTGCCAGCTCACCTCTCCTTGGGGGGACCGGGGCCAACGTCCTGACTTTC; CDR3 protein: CASSPLLGGTGANVLTF; D gene: NA; J gene: TRBJ2-6; V gene: TRBV18
CDR3 DNA: TGTGCCAGTTCCCTGCAGGCGAACACTGAAGCTTTCTTT; CDR3 protein: CASSLQANTEAFF; D gene: NA; J gene: TRBJ1-1; V gene: TRBV18
CDR3 DNA: TGCGCCAGCAGCTTTGTGCTAGCGGGAGAGGAGACCCAGTACTTC; CDR3 protein: CASSFVLAGEETQYF; D gene: TRBD2; J gene: TRBJ2-5; V gene: TRBV5-1
CDR3 DNA: TGCGCCAGCAGCCCCGACGGGAACACCGGGGAGCTGTTTTTT; CDR3 protein: CASSPDGNTGELFF; D gene: NA; J gene: TRBJ2-2; V gene: TRBV4-1
CDR3 DNA: TGTGCTAGTGGTTCCCTGGGGGGACTGATCTACGAGCAGTACTTC; CDR3 protein: CASGSLGGLIYEQYF; D gene: NA; J gene: TRBJ2-7; V gene: TRBV12-5
CDR3 DNA: TGTGCCAGCAGCGGGGGGAGCTATGGCTACACCTTC; CDR3 protein: CASSGGSYGYTF; D gene: NA; J gene: TRBJ1-2; V gene: TRBV5-6
CDR3 DNA: TGTGCCAGCAGCTTCCATTCCCGAGTAACTAGCGGGAGACGGACCGGGGAGCTGTTTTTT; CDR3 protein: CASSFHSRVTSGRRTGELFF; D gene: TRBD2; J gene: TRBJ2-2; V gene: TRBV4-2
CDR3 DNA: TGTGCCAGCAGACAGGGGGTGTCCACAGATACGCAGTATTTT; CDR3 protein: CASRQGVSTDTQYF; D gene: TRBD1; J gene: TRBJ2-3; V gene: TRBV6-5
CDR3 DNA: TGTGCCAGCAGCCTAGCGGGGCCGAACACCGGGGAGCTGTTTTTT; CDR3 protein: CASSLAGPNTGELFF; D gene: TRBD2; J gene: TRBJ2-2; V gene: TRBV2